This T cell receptor beta chain was obtained from a study of OX40 agonist ivuxolimab in advanced cancers. Across the study: Every 2 weeks, patients received ivuxolimab intravenously, dosed at 0.01 to 10 mg/kg.

This CDR3 is built from 16 residues. Germline assignment: CDR1 LGHNA and CDR2 YNFKEQ. V was trimmed by 0 bases and J by 6 bases, leaving 14 bases between them. TCRdb's copy holds only in-frame clones and misses some; the assay was immunoSEQ multiplex PCR. The table lists approximately 22,000 clones, approximately 86% of them singletons, with about a sixth in the top ten. This chain links TRBV4-2 with TRBJ2-2; D unclear. The clonotype was recovered from an adult with an advanced solid tumor such as melanoma, head and neck, liver or kidney cancer. The source was CD4+ or CD8+ T cells sorted from blood, collected in a trial of the OX40 agonist ivuxolimab. CDR3 in amino acids: CASSQDTSSDAGELFF. The CDR3 DNA reads TGTGCCAGCAGCCAAGACACCAGTAGTGACGCCGGGGAGCTGTTTTTT.